Included here is one TCR beta chain sequence, with context. These data are taken from a study of blood T cell repertoires in COVID-19. Measured with immunoSEQ multiplex PCR; TCRdb has only the in-frame clones, and not every one. The profile shows around 250,000 clones, roughly 88% of them singletons. V lost 5 bases and J lost 5; bases outside the gene matches: 8. Per germline, CDR1 SGHTA and CDR2 FQGNSA. The length of the CDR3 is 16 residues. This chain connects TRBV7-2 to TRBJ2-2, with 10 positions matching TRBD1. What was sequenced was PBMCs or T cells enriched from blood (not recorded which). The receptor was derived from a woman in her 50s who had recovered from COVID-19. The CDR3 coding sequence is TGTGCCAGCAGCGGAGGCGACAGGGGGCGGACCGGGGAGCTGTTTTTT. This translates into CASSGGDRGRTGELFF.